These 8 T cell receptor beta chains share one sample of origin, sequenced in a study of shared clonotypes between healthy human individuals. Positively selected for CCR7, the CD45RO-negative cells used as naive CD8 cells excluded terminally differentiated effector memory CD45RA+ cells. Only in-frame clones appear in the TCRdb table, and some are missing; sequencing was by immunoSEQ multiplex PCR. This sample has about 800,000 clones, with roughly 96% found just once. The sample taken for sequencing was naive CD8+ T cells sorted from blood. Every receptor here comes from a man aged 25-45 years in good health.

This sequence joins TRBV7-8 and TRBJ2-1; the D gene could be TRBD1 or TRBD2 (5 bases each). This CDR3 region has 15 residues. Germline V lookup: CDR1 SGHVS, CDR2 FQNEAQ. With 5 bases removed from V and 0 bases from J, the gap between germline ends came to 11 bases. The chain's CDR3 is CASSQGPSSYNEQFF. CDR3 coding DNA: TGTGCCAGCAGCCAGGGACCTAGCTCCTACAATGAGCAGTTCTTC.

The V gene is TRBV7-6, the J gene TRBJ1-1; D is unresolved. V lost 1 base and J lost 5, with 11 bases in between. Germline V lookup: CDR1 SGHVS, CDR2 FNYEAQ. This CDR3 region has 14 residues. This chain's CDR3 is CASSLGALGTEAFF. In DNA, the CDR3 is TGTGCCAGCAGCTTAGGGGCATTGGGGACTGAAGCTTTCTTT.

The J gene is TRBJ2-3, the V gene TRBV6-1; D might be TRBD1 (6 bases). The CDR3 spans 16 residues. Per germline, CDR1 MNHNS and CDR2 SASEGT. V was pared by 1 base and J by 2 bases, with 13 bases between. The CDR3 region has the DNA TGTGCCAGCAGTGAAGGGCAGGGACAATTCACAGATACGCAGTATTTT. Translating it yields CASSEGQGQFTDTQYF.

The V and J genes are TRBV5-1 and TRBJ2-1, with TRBD2 identical over 9 bases. The length of the CDR3 is 17 residues. J was trimmed by 6 bases and V by 7 bases; bases with no gene match: 17. Germline V gene lookup returns CDR1 SGHRS and CDR2 YFSETQ. The CDR3 DNA reads TGCGCCAGCCTTAGTTATATAGCGGGAGTTGTAGCCAATGAGCAGTTCTTC. Its translation: CASLSYIAGVVANEQFF. The variable domain in full, with the rest retrieved from reference TRBV5-1 and TRBJ2-1, is KAGVTQTPRYLIKTRGQQVTLSCSPISGHRSVSWYQQTPGQGLQFLFEYFSETQRNKGNFPGRFSGRQFSNSRSEMNVSTLELGDSALYLCASLSYIAGVVANEQFFGPGTRLTVL.

The chain combines TRBV7-9 with TRBJ2-7; 9 nucleotides line up with TRBD2. There are 13 residues in the CDR3. The germline V gene has CDR1 SEHNR and CDR2 FQNEAQ (reference sequence). The J segment lost 2 bases and the V segment lost 5 bases, leaving 1 base of the junction unmatched. The DNA for the CDR3 is TGTGCCAGCAGCCAGCGGGGGGCCTACGAGCAGTACTTC. Protein sequence: CASSQRGAYEQYF.

The V call is TRBV2, the J call TRBJ1-5; a weak D match, TRBD1 (5 bases). The CDR3 is 15 amino acids. The germline V gene encodes CDR1 SNHLY and CDR2 FYNNEI. The V end lost 2 bases, the J end lost 2 bases, and 10 bases lay between the germline ends. Written as DNA, the CDR3 is TGTGCCAGCAGTGAATACGGGGGGGGCAATCAGCCCCAGCATTTT. Residues: CASSEYGGGNQPQHF.

The chain uses TRBV5-1 and TRBJ2-7; D may be TRBD1 (5 bases). The CDR3 runs 12 residues. Germline-derived CDR1 and CDR2 are SGHRS and YFSETQ. The V and J ends lost 8 bases and 0 bases respectively, with 9 bases between them. CDR3 coding DNA: TGCGCCAGTACACAGGACTCCTACGAGCAGTACTTC. Translated: CASTQDSYEQYF.

CDR3 sequence reads: CASGTTTGELFF. The CDR3 bases are TGTGCCAGCGGGACCACAACCGGGGAGCTGTTTTTT. The chain couples TRBV6-6 to TRBJ2-2; D may be TRBD1 or TRBD2 (5 bases each). V lost 8 bases, J lost 5 bases, and 9 bases lay in between. Germline loops: CDR1 MNHNY, CDR2 SVGAGI (reference sequence). This CDR3 comprises 12 residues.